The sequence of this T cell receptor (beta chain) was determined in a study of neoadjuvant nivolumab and ipilimumab in lung cancer. As for the study in general: The combination arm added day-1 ipilimumab 1 mg/kg to nivolumab 3 mg/kg on days 1, 15, 29. Findings of the study overall: Pretherapy blood TCR richness correlated positively with resected tumor richness. TCR receptors were sequenced in few samples. From pretherapy to surgery, tumor richness and clonality rose with dual therapy.

The CDR3 covers 14 residues. V lost 4 bases to trimming and J lost 0 bases, with 11 bases between them. Looked up from germline, CDR1 is SGDLS and CDR2 is YYNGEE. Some clones are missing from TCRdb's copy, which holds only in-frame ones; the method was immunoSEQ multiplex PCR. The repertoire holds around 4,700 clones, with 70% to 80% as singletons. Comments on this clone: The antigen is not known.

The chain uses TRBV9 and TRBJ2-7; D not certain. The TCR originated in an adult with non-small cell lung cancer. Some clones in this sample may be carry-over from other donors' samples. Sequenced here: normal lung tissue adjacent to the tumor, sampled after neoadjuvant nivolumab, alone or with ipilimumab, at or shortly before surgery. The CDR3 here is CASSPWTASYEQYF. The DNA for the CDR3 is TGTGCCAGCAGCCCCTGGACGGCCTCCTACGAGCAGTACTTC.